Listed below are T cell receptor beta chains from one sample, sequenced in a study of CD8 T cells in ankylosing spondylitis. Each CDR3 protein gets one entry after TCRdb re-called the 5' RACE reads with MiXCR. The sample lists over 600,000 distinct CDR3 sequences; roughly 20% were seen once. Sequencing was done on a sample of blood, either unsorted or a sorted T cell fraction (not recorded which). The receptor set was obtained from a male donor with ankylosing spondylitis. Each CDR3 is given with its conserved first and last residue. A D gene is named only where the DNA matches it firmly. Some rows have no size entry. The others give once, few or many, or a class for an expanded clone.

>TRBV12-5|.|TRBJ2-2|few
CASGTGPSTGELFF
TGTGCTAGTGGCACGGGGCCCAGCACCGGGGAGCTGTTTTTT
>TRBV7-2|.|TRBJ2-1|few
CASSSNPWALEDEQFF
TGTGCCAGCAGCTCGAACCCATGGGCCTTGGAGGATGAGCAGTTCTTC
>TRBV6-1|.|TRBJ1-3|few
CASRNLEGGGFGNTIYF
TGTGCCAGCAGAAACCTGGAGGGCGGAGGTTTTGGAAACACCATATATTTT
>TRBV20-1|TRBD1|TRBJ1-2|.
CSAFPGQGGKGYTF
TGCAGTGCTTTTCCGGGACAGGGGGGGAAGGGCTACACCTTC
>TRBV28|.|TRBJ2-7|.
CASSLGRGGQYF
TGTGCCAGCAGTTTAGGTAGGGGTGGGCAGTACTTC
>TRBV7-6|.|TRBJ2-5|.
CASSPPKETQYF
TGTGCCAGCAGCCCACCGAAAGAGACCCAGTACTTC
>TRBV29-1|TRBD1|TRBJ2-1|few
CSVRRQGNEQFF
TGCAGCGTTAGGAGACAGGGAAATGAGCAGTTCTTC
>TRBV20-1|TRBD1|TRBJ2-2|many
CSANRGTNTGELFF
TGCAGTGCTAACAGGGGAACGAACACCGGGGAGCTGTTTTTT
>TRBV20-1|.|TRBJ2-3|.
CSARDPETDTQYF
TGCAGTGCGAGGGACCCCGAAACAGATACGCAGTATTTT
>TRBV7-8|.|TRBJ2-7|.
CASRPRISGPTSWRYEQYF
TGTGCCAGCAGGCCCCGCATTTCGGGACCCACATCTTGGCGGTACGAGCAGTACTTC
>TRBV27|TRBD1|TRBJ2-7|few
CASRPGQAPYEQYF
TGTGCCAGCAGACCGGGACAGGCCCCCTACGAGCAGTACTTC
>TRBV11-2|.|TRBJ1-4|.
CASRRIATNEKLFF
TGTGCCAGCAGGCGAATTGCAACTAATGAAAAACTGTTTTTT
>TRBV15|.|TRBJ1-5|.
CATTVLQGPNQPQHF
TGTGCCACCACCGTACTACAGGGCCCCAATCAGCCCCAGCATTTT
>TRBV4-1|.|TRBJ2-1|.
CASSQPQLSNEQFF
TGCGCCAGCAGCCAACCCCAGCTGTCAAATGAGCAGTTCTTC
>TRBV5-1|.|TRBJ1-6|.
CASSLGAGFDSPLHF
TGCGCCAGCAGCTTGGGCGCAGGGTTCGATTCACCCCTCCACTTT
>TRBV6-5|.|TRBJ2-7|.
CASSYSTQGGTYEQYF
TGTGCCAGCAGTTACTCGACCCAGGGGGGGACCTACGAGCAGTACTTC
>TRBV5-1|.|TRBJ2-7|.
CASSLDRTTRGEQYF
TGCGCCAGCAGCTTGGATCGGACCACGAGGGGGGAGCAGTACTTC
>TRBV15|TRBD1|TRBJ2-1|few
CATSQITPHRGNEQFF
TGTGCCACCAGCCAGATCACTCCCCACAGGGGTAATGAGCAGTTCTTC
>TRBV25-1|.|TRBJ2-5|.
CAIGRDQGETQYF
TGTGCCATCGGCCGGGACCAAGGGGAGACCCAGTACTTC
>TRBV12-3/TRBV12-4|.|TRBJ2-2|.
CASTPRRGWELFF
TGTGCCAGCACCCCTCGCCGGGGCTGGGAGCTGTTTTTT
>TRBV7-9|.|TRBJ2-7|.
CASSVEGGDEQYF
TGTGCCAGCAGCGTAGAAGGGGGAGACGAGCAGTACTTC
>TRBV4-3|TRBD2|TRBJ2-7|once
CASSQDRTSAYEQYF
TGCGCCAGCAGCCAAGACCGAACTAGCGCCTACGAGCAGTACTTC
>TRBV12-3/TRBV12-4|.|TRBJ2-7|few
CASSLAGREQYF
TGTGCCAGCAGTTTAGCAGGGCGCGAGCAGTACTTC
>TRBV4-3|.|TRBJ1-4|few
CASSQDSWKLFF
TGCGCCAGCAGCCAAGATTCTTGGAAACTGTTTTTT
>TRBV20-1|TRBD2|TRBJ2-5|.
CSARRLAEYQETQYF
TGCAGTGCGCGAAGACTAGCGGAATACCAAGAGACCCAGTACTTC
>TRBV4-3|TRBD2|TRBJ2-7|.
CASSQEVAGSSYEQYF
TGCGCCAGCAGCCAAGAGGTAGCGGGGAGCTCCTACGAGCAGTACTTC
>TRBV6-5|TRBD2|TRBJ2-7|few
CASSSLADPLEQYF
TGTGCCAGCAGTTCCCTAGCGGACCCGCTCGAGCAGTACTTC
>TRBV6-2/TRBV6-3|.|TRBJ2-3|.
CASSYILGNPDTDTQYF
TGTGCCAGCAGTTACATCCTCGGCAACCCGGACACAGATACGCAGTATTTT
>TRBV20-1|TRBD2|TRBJ2-2|.
CSASLAGAGTGELFF
TGCAGTGCTTCCTTAGCGGGAGCGGGCACCGGGGAGCTGTTTTTT
>TRBV6-1|TRBD1|TRBJ1-2|few
CASSTPQGANYGYTF
TGTGCCAGCAGTACCCCACAGGGGGCTAACTATGGCTACACCTTC
>TRBV29-1|TRBD1|TRBJ2-2|few
CSAYRGRSSGELFF
TGCAGCGCTTACAGGGGCCGGAGTTCCGGGGAGCTGTTTTTT
>TRBV6-5|.|TRBJ1-5|.
CASSYGRSQPQHF
TGTGCCAGCAGTTATGGCCGAAGCCAGCCCCAGCATTTT
>TRBV29-1|.|TRBJ2-5|.
CSVASQQSTETQYF
TGCAGCGTGGCCAGCCAACAATCAACAGAGACCCAGTACTTC
>TRBV20-1|.|TRBJ2-5|.
CSATGRKYQETQYF
TGCAGTGCTACCGGGAGAAAGTACCAAGAGACCCAGTACTTC
>TRBV3-1|.|TRBJ2-5|few
CASNTGLRGETQYF
TGTGCCAGCAACACAGGTTTACGCGGGGAGACCCAGTACTTC
>TRBV6-1|.|TRBJ1-2|many
CASSRTGGGYGYTF
TGTGCCAGCAGTCGGACGGGCGGGGGGTATGGCTACACCTTC
>TRBV20-1|.|TRBJ1-1|once
CSVIVVGTRVLRSTEAFF
TGCAGTGTAATTGTGGTCGGGACAAGAGTACTCAGGAGCACTGAAGCTTTCTTT